This T cell receptor beta chain was sequenced during a study of Tregs in tolerant kidney transplant recipients. The CDR3 loop spans 15 amino acids. V lost 0 bases and J lost 0, with 3 bases in between. The germline gives CDR1 SGHAT, CDR2 FQNNGV. Mixed chimerism was transient after nonmyeloablative marrow transplants from related graft donors. Notes on the study in general: Some patients' samples used different primers over time, so nucleotide sequences weren't comparable.

To note about this clone: The target antigen is unknown. The sequence runs out 3 residues before the end of the CDR3; the remainder is reconstructed from the germline J gene.

Measured with immunoSEQ multiplex PCR; TCRdb has only the in-frame clones, and not every one. The ten top clones account for roughly 2%, within a sample of 30,000 to 40,000 clones. The material sequenced was CD4+ T cells from blood (PBMCs), taken 24 months after the transplant. The clonotype comes from a human patient who received a combined kidney and bone marrow transplant. A share of the T cells may be of graft donor origin. This rearrangement joins TRBV11-2 to TRBJ2-6; D not certain. Here the CDR3 reads CASSLDSSGANVLTF. CDR3 DNA, as far as it was read: TGTGCCAGCAGCTTAGACAGCTCTGGGGCCAACGTC.